This T cell receptor beta chain was obtained from a study of T cells in Graves' hyperthyroidism and ophthalmopathy. CDR1 and CDR2 (germline): MNHEY, SMNVEV (reference sequence). V lost 4 bases, J lost 6 bases, and 6 bases stayed unmatched. This CDR3 region has 16 residues. Amplified regions were TCR beta CDR3 sequences from RNA transcripts. TCR CDR3 regions were first amplified by RT-PCR with HTBI primers. TCRdb re-analysed the multiplex PCR reads in MiXCR, keeping a single row per CDR3 protein. The data contain approximately 380,000 distinct CDR3 sequences, over 11% of them singletons. This clonotype has only a few counts.

The clonotype was recovered from a man aged 50-60 years with Graves' ophthalmopathy. The specimen was blood. The chain recombines TRBV27 with TRBJ2-1; 13 nucleotides line up with TRBD2. In nucleotides, the CDR3 is TGTGCCAGCAGTTCACCCGGGACTAGCGGGATCAATGAGCAGTTCTTC. It codes for CASSSPGTSGINEQFF.